This T cell receptor (beta chain) appears in the sequencing data of a study of CD8 T cells in Susac syndrome. To note about this clonotype: Its specificity is unknown.

Sequencing of TCR beta, carried out with a high-throughput approach, was applied to CD8+ and CD4+ T cells from the blood. The study's findings and limits: Clonal expansion was not observed in the Susac syndrome CD4+ T cell repertoires.

This CDR3 is 13 amino acids long. CDR1 SGHAT and CDR2 FQNNGV come from the germline V gene. Trimming cost V 1 base and J 7 bases, with 11 bases left between them. The RNA input was roughly 0.45 to 1 ug, and it was reverse transcribed with random hexamers. The immunoSEQ assay covered 54 Vbeta and 13 Jbeta segments for CDR3. TCRdb reprocessed the immunoSEQ multiplex PCR reads via MiXCR and lists one record per CDR3 protein. The table lists tens of thousands of distinct CDR3 sequences, roughly 91% of them singletons, with roughly 0.5% in the top ten. Sequenced: CD4+ T cells from PBMCs. The chain combines TRBV11-2 with TRBJ2-7; a possible D gene is TRBD1 (6 bases). The clonotype comes from a human donor with Susac syndrome. CDR3 sequence (DNA): TGTGCCAGCAGCTTAGCGGCAGGGGTAGAGCAGTACTTC. It yields the protein CASSLAAGVEQYF.